Included here is one TCR beta chain sequence, with context. The record originates from a study of blood T cell repertoires in COVID-19. Overall study context: Sites across the United States, Italy and Spain contributed samples from acute and convalescent COVID-19.

In the original workflow: Reference gene primers were amplified, and this amplification served to estimate nucleated cell counts. Generated by immunoSEQ multiplex PCR, the TCRdb table keeps only in-frame clones and is missing some. That table gives V, J and clone size, and the DNA gave D and trimming. The repertoire holds over 100,000 clones, with approximately 85% as singletons. This clonotype originated in a man between 60 and 75 years old with acute or convalescent COVID-19. Sequencing input: peripheral blood.

This chain's CDR3 is CASSYVGQGYEQYF. CDR3 coding DNA: TGTGCCAGCAGCTACGTGGGACAGGGCTACGAGCAGTACTTC. This rearrangement joins TRBV6-5 to TRBJ2-7; 9 bases map to TRBD1. J lost 3 bases, V lost 6 bases, and 6 bases had no gene match. The germline V gene encodes CDR1 MNHEY and CDR2 SVGAGI. This CDR3 has 14 amino acids.